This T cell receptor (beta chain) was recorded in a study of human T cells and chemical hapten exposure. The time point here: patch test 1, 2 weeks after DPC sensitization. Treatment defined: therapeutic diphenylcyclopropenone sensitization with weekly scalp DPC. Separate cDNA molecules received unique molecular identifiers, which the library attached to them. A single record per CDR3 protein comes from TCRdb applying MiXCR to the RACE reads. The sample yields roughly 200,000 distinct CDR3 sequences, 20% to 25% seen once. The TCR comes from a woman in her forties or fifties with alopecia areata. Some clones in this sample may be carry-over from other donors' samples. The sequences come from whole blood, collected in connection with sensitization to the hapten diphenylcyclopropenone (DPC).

CDR3 in DNA: TGCAGCGCCTCCTGGACAGGGGGTTATGAGCAGTTCTTC. As protein: CSASWTGGYEQFF. V and J are TRBV29-1 and TRBJ2-1; 10 bases align to TRBD1. J gave up 8 bases and V 7 bases, and 8 bases lay outside the gene matches. Germline V gives CDR1 SQVTM, CDR2 ANQGSEA. CDR3 size: 13 residues.